The TCR beta chain described here comes from a study of shared T cell receptors in the human thymus. CDR1 is SQVTM and CDR2 is ANQGSEA in the germline V gene. The ends were cut back, 2 bases at V and 5 bases at J, with 13 bases in the middle. The CDR3 is 14 amino acids. Profiling relied on immunoSEQ multiplex PCR, and the TCRdb table lists in-frame clones only, not all of them. The sample holds about 380,000 clones, roughly 94% seen once. This receptor was identified in a human donor. The sample taken for sequencing was thymocytes. The rearrangement links TRBV29-1 to TRBJ2-1, with D maybe TRBD2 (6 bases). In DNA, the CDR3 is TGCAGCGTTGAATGGAGGGTTCAGAACAATGAGCAGTTCTTC. Translated, it gives CSVEWRVQNNEQFF.